The 20 T cell receptor beta chains given below trace back to one sample, sequenced in a study of T cells in Graves' hyperthyroidism and ophthalmopathy (dated by TCRdb to the late 2010s). The method was multiplex PCR. The instrument was an Illumina HiSeq 2000. Amplification of TCR beta CDR3 regions was carried out from RNA transcripts. For the first round of RT-PCR on the TCR CDR3, the HTBI primer set was used together with the Qiagen OneStep RT-PCR kit. The public reads were reanalyzed by TCRdb: fastp trimming at Q25, MiXCR alignment, in-frame beta chains only. For every CDR3 protein sequence, its rows merge into one entry that carries the most common genes and DNA. The sample includes over 200,000 distinct CDR3 sequences, with roughly 15% observed a single time. The biggest ten clones account for roughly 50% of the sample. Sequenced sample: blood. These TCRs come from a man aged 50-59 years with Graves' hyperthyroidism.

This clonotype was seen at least ten times. The chain employs TRBV11-2 and TRBJ2-7, with 7 positions matching TRBD2. Germline V gene data show CDR1 as SGHAT and CDR2 as FQNNGV. V shed 4 bases, J shed 5 bases, and the junction held 5 bases outside the gene matches. The CDR3 has 13 amino acids. This CDR3 reads CASSSRLAHEQYF. As DNA, the CDR3 is TGTGCCAGCAGCTCCAGACTAGCCCACGAGCAGTACTTC.

There are many counts of this clonotype. The gene calls are TRBV7-2 and TRBJ2-2; 7 bases fit TRBD2. This CDR3 contains 15 residues. V lost 1 base, J lost 4 bases, and 3 bases stayed unmatched. Germline V gene lookup returns CDR1 SGHTA and CDR2 FQGNSA. The CDR3 here is CASSLEAGFTGELFF. DNA of the CDR3: TGTGCCAGCAGCTTAGAAGCGGGATTCACCGGGGAGCTGTTTTTT.

This clonotype was seen many times. The chain carries TRBV7-2 and TRBJ2-3, with D unresolved. CDR1 is SGHTA, CDR2 FQGNSA, per germline. V shed 1 base and J shed 0 bases, with 11 bases lying between them. The CDR3 spans 16 residues. DNA of the CDR3: TGTGCCAGCAGCTTAGGTACAGCACCTAGCACAGATACGCAGTATTTT. This codes for CASSLGTAPSTDTQYF. Variable domain in full (rest from reference TRBV7-2 and TRBJ2-3): GAGVSQSPSNKVTEKGKDVELRCDPISGHTALYWYRQSLGQGLEFLIYFQGNSAPDKSGLPSDRFSAERTGGSVSTLTIQRTQQEDSAVYLCASSLGTAPSTDTQYFGPGTRLTVL.

The sample holds a few counts of this clonotype. The chain uses TRBV5-1 and TRBJ2-3; 8 bases are a match to TRBD2. The ends lost 4 bases at V and 5 bases at J; junction bases unmatched: 6. The CDR3 has 14 amino acids. Germline CDR1 reads SGHRS; CDR2 reads YFSETQ. The DNA of the CDR3 is TGCGCCAGCAGCCCGGGACTAGGGGGAGATACGCAGTATTTT. Its protein is CASSPGLGGDTQYF.

CDR3 region: CASSEANGELFF. CDR3 bases: TGTGCCAGCAGTGAAGCCAACGGGGAGCTGTTTTTT. This chain uses TRBV2 with TRBJ2-2, with no clear D. Germline V gene sequence: CDR1 SNHLY, CDR2 FYNNEI. This CDR3 spans 12 amino acids. Trimming took off 0 bases at V and 7 bases at J, with 3 bases between the two ends.

In its sample, this clonotype was seen many times. This chain links TRBV20-1 with TRBJ2-7; D perhaps matches TRBD2 (6 bases). V was trimmed by 3 bases and J by 3 bases, leaving 9 bases between them. The germline V gene encodes CDR1 DFQATT and CDR2 SNEGSKA (reference sequence). The CDR3 is 12 residues long. The CDR3 nucleotides are TGCAGTGCTAGCTGGCGGGGCTACGAGCAGTACTTC. This encodes CSASWRGYEQYF.

This clonotype was seen repeatedly, ten times or more. The gene calls are TRBV11-2 and TRBJ2-7, with D possibly being TRBD2 (5 bases). CDR1 is SGHAT, CDR2 FQNNGV, per germline. Trimming shortened V by 5 bases and J by 2 bases, and 22 bases separated the two germline ends. The CDR3 extends over 17 amino acids. This CDR3 reads CASSGYGNPGNAYEQYF. CDR3 DNA sequence: TGTGCCAGCAGCGGGTACGGGAACCCCGGCAACGCCTACGAGCAGTACTTC.

This clonotype was seen many times. This chain connects TRBV28 to TRBJ2-7; D unclear. V lost 6 bases to trimming and J lost 7 bases, with 13 bases between them. The CDR3 has 12 residues. Germline CDR1 is MDHEN and CDR2 is SYDVKM. This chain's CDR3 is CASSPSVREQYF. CDR3 coding DNA: TGTGCCAGCAGCCCATCAGTTCGGGAGCAGTACTTC.

In the case of this clonotype: Possible read error: a much larger clone is one base away. The chain links TRBV20-1 to TRBJ2-3; 10 bases line up with TRBD2. Looked up from germline, CDR1 is DFQATT and CDR2 is SNEGSKA (reference sequence). V dropped 6 bases and J dropped 8; count of bases not matched to a gene: 17. CDR3 length: 16 residues. The CDR3 DNA sequence: TGCAGTGCGGGAGAACCAGCGGGAGGGCATTCAGGTACGCAGTATTTT. Translated, it gives CSAGEPAGGHSGTQYF.

This clonotype has more than one count but fewer than ten. CDR3 in DNA: TGTGCCAGCAGGACTAGCGGGAGTCCAGAGACCCAGTACTTC. Protein: CASRTSGSPETQYF. J is TRBJ2-5 and V is TRBV12-3 or TRBV12-4; TRBD2 aligns across 12 bases. The CDR3 runs to 14 residues. V dropped 6 bases and J dropped 4; count of bases not matched to a gene: 3.

V is TRBV20-1 and J is TRBJ2-1, with D perhaps matching TRBD1 or TRBD2 (5 bases each). The CDR3 totals 13 residues. The germline V gene has CDR1 DFQATT and CDR2 SNEGSKA (reference sequence). Between the trimmed V and J ends, which lost 3 bases and 8 bases, there was a span of 14 bases. The CDR3 spells CSASSRDAYEQFF. The CDR3, as DNA: TGCAGTGCTAGCAGCCGGGACGCCTATGAGCAGTTCTTC.

The CDR3 bases are TGCGCCAGCAGCGCGGCACTAGCGGGAGAAAGGGAGACCCAGTACTTC. Its translation is CASSAALAGERETQYF. The chain joins TRBV5-1 to TRBJ2-5; 11 nucleotides agree with TRBD2. V shed 4 bases and J 5 bases; nucleotides not matched to a gene: 10. The germline V gene has CDR1 SGHRS and CDR2 YFSETQ. The CDR3 extends over 16 amino acids. The full variable domain, in which reference TRBV5-1 and TRBJ2-5 provide the parts outside the CDR3, is KAGVTQTPRYLIKTRGQQVTLSCSPISGHRSVSWYQQTPGQGLQFLFEYFSETQRNKGNFPGRFSGRQFSNSRSEMNVSTLELGDSALYLCASSAALAGERETQYFGPGTRLLVL.

This clonotype was counted between two and nine times. This chain uses TRBV6-1 with TRBJ1-2, with D perhaps TRBD1 (5 bases). The germline V gene has CDR1 MNHNS and CDR2 SASEGT. This CDR3 spans 13 amino acids. Trimming removed 6 bases from V and 4 bases from J, with 12 bases in between. The chain's CDR3 is CASSTTGPYGYTF. The CDR3 DNA reads TGTGCCAGCAGCACTACAGGTCCCTATGGCTACACCTTC.

In its sample, this clonotype was seen a few times. The chain has TRBV4-2 and TRBJ2-3, with 10 bases matching TRBD2. CDR3 length equals 17 residues. V shed 4 bases and J 2 bases; nucleotides not matched to a gene: 9. Per germline, CDR1 LGHNA and CDR2 YNFKEQ. The CDR3 spells CASSRGLAEHNTDTQYF. The CDR3 region has the DNA TGTGCCAGCAGCCGCGGACTAGCGGAACATAACACAGATACGCAGTATTTT.

The chain is built from TRBV19 and TRBJ1-1; D is ambiguous. Germline assignment: CDR1 LNHDA and CDR2 SQIVND (reference sequence). The CDR3 loop spans 13 amino acids. V dropped 2 bases and J dropped 2 bases, with 6 bases sitting between them. In DNA form, the CDR3 reads TGTGCCAGTAGTATACTAGACAACACTGAAGCTTTCTTT. Its protein is CASSILDNTEAFF.

About this clonotype: This may come from a read error, since a much larger clone is one base off. V gene TRBV20-1 combines with J gene TRBJ2-7, with D unclear. From germline, CDR1 is DFQATT and CDR2 SNEGSKA (reference sequence). There are 16 residues in the CDR3. Trimming left V 3 bases short and J 0 bases short, with 18 bases between. CDR3 loop: CSASSLGRKSSYEQYF. The CDR3 region has the DNA TGCAGTGCTAGCTCTCTGGGCCGGAAAAGCTCCTACGAGCAGTACTTC.

The J gene is TRBJ1-2, the V gene TRBV10-3, with D hard to call. The V and J ends lost 7 bases and 3 bases respectively, with 15 bases between them. The CDR3 has 14 residues. Germline CDR1 reads ENHRY; CDR2 reads SYGVKD. The CDR3 reads CAINRDPRDYGYTF. In nucleotides, the CDR3 is TGTGCCATCAACCGGGATCCACGGGACTATGGCTACACCTTC.

This clonotype was picked up many times. V is TRBV3-1 and J is TRBJ1-4; D may be TRBD1 (6 bases). V lost 5 bases, J lost 0 bases, and 13 bases lay in between. Germline CDR1 reads LGHDT; CDR2 reads YNNKEL (reference sequence). The CDR3 sequence is 16 residues long. CDR3 sequence (DNA): TGTGCCAGCAGCAGTAACAGGGTCGCAACTAATGAAAAACTGTTTTTT. This gives the protein CASSSNRVATNEKLFF.

At least ten counts were recorded for this clonotype. The J gene is TRBJ2-5, the V gene TRBV18; D ambiguous. Germline CDR1 and CDR2: KGHSH and LQKENI. V was clipped by 0 bases and J by 4 bases, with 12 bases between them. The CDR3 is made up of 15 amino acids. CDR3 sequence reads: CASSPPVAGRETQYF. CDR3 nucleotide sequence: TGTGCCAGCTCACCACCGGTCGCTGGAAGAGAGACCCAGTACTTC.

This chain links TRBV2 with TRBJ2-5, with D perhaps given as TRBD1 or TRBD2 (5 bases each). Germline V gene lookup returns CDR1 SNHLY and CDR2 FYNNEI. Trimming shortened V by 11 bases and J by 1 base, and 17 bases separated the two germline ends. This CDR3 has 14 amino acids. CDR3 sequence reads: CAGADFGAQETQYF. The CDR3 bases are TGTGCCGGAGCGGATTTCGGGGCCCAAGAGACCCAGTACTTC.